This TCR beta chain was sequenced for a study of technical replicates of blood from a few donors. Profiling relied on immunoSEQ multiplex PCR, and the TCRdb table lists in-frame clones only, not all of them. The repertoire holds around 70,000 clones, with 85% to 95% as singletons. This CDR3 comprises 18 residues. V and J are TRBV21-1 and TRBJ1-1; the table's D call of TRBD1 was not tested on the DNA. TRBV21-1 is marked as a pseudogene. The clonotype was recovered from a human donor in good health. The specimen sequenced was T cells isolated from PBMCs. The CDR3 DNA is TGTGCCAGCTACAAAGGGGTGAGGGACAGGGACGGCAACACTGAAGCTTTCTTT. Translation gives CASYKGVRDRDGNTEAFF.